Listed below are T cell receptor beta chains from one sample, sequenced in a study of cytomegalovirus exposure and HLA in healthy donors. Assay: immunoSEQ multiplex PCR; the TCRdb copy retains only in-frame clones and omits some. The repertoire holds some 190,000 clones, with around 79% as singletons. Sample: PBMCs. These receptors all come from a woman aged 45-65 years in good health and CMV-seronegative. Each CDR3 is given with its conserved first and last residue. The D gene is left open where the match is weak. Clone size, where shown, is once, few, many, or a class for clones that have expanded.

size: -
D: -
V: TRBV7-3
J: TRBJ1-1
CDR3: CASSLGSVNTEAFF
DNA: TGTGCCAGCAGCTTAGGGAGTGTGAACACTGAAGCTTTCTTT

size: -
D: TRBD1
V: TRBV27
J: TRBJ2-2
CDR3: CASSLWQGVAGELFF
DNA: TGTGCCAGCAGTTTATGGCAGGGGGTAGCCGGGGAGCTGTTTTTT

size: few
D: TRBD1
V: TRBV6-6
J: TRBJ2-7
CDR3: CASSPDRGISSYEQYF
DNA: TGTGCCAGCAGTCCCGACAGGGGGATATCCTCCTACGAGCAGTACTTC

size: -
D: -
V: TRBV18
J: TRBJ2-3
CDR3: CASSPPVPGVSTDTQYF
DNA: TGTGCCAGCTCACCCCCGGTCCCCGGGGTCTCGACAGATACGCAGTATTTT

size: -
D: -
V: TRBV18
J: TRBJ1-5
CDR3: CASSPSGSNQPQHF
DNA: TGTGCCAGCTCCCCATCCGGGAGCAATCAGCCCCAGCATTTT

size: -
D: -
V: TRBV7-2
J: TRBJ1-4
CDR3: CASSLVWSEKLFF
DNA: TGTGCCAGCAGCTTAGTCTGGAGTGAAAAACTGTTTTTT

size: -
D: -
V: TRBV5-1
J: TRBJ1-3
CDR3: CASSFTGSNTIYF
DNA: TGCGCCAGCAGCTTCACAGGGTCAAACACCATATATTTT

size: -
D: -
V: TRBV4-2
J: TRBJ2-3
CDR3: CASSQEERAGRGTDTQYF
DNA: TGTGCCAGCAGCCAAGAGGAAAGGGCAGGCCGAGGGACAGATACGCAGTATTTT

size: -
D: -
V: TRBV14
J: TRBJ1-2
CDR3: CASRLPGHRGYTF
DNA: TGTGCCAGCAGGTTACCGGGACACCGTGGCTACACCTTC

size: -
D: -
V: TRBV7-2
J: TRBJ1-3
CDR3: CASSLAPQGTGNTIYF
DNA: TGTGCCAGCAGCTTAGCGCCGCAGGGGACTGGAAACACCATATATTTT

size: -
D: TRBD1
V: TRBV29-1
J: TRBJ2-6
CDR3: CSVDRDRWASSGANVLTF
DNA: TGCAGCGTTGATAGGGACAGGTGGGCCAGCTCTGGGGCCAACGTCCTGACTTTC

size: -
D: TRBD2
V: TRBV19
J: TRBJ2-3
CDR3: CASSRGSGDTQYF
DNA: TGTGCCAGTAGTAGGGGTAGCGGGGATACGCAGTATTTT

size: -
D: TRBD1
V: TRBV6-1
J: TRBJ1-1
CDR3: CASRPDRGPTEAFF
DNA: TGTGCCAGCAGACCCGACAGGGGACCGACTGAAGCTTTCTTT

size: few
D: TRBD1
V: TRBV7-9
J: TRBJ2-5
CDR3: CASSPTGGGRETQYF
DNA: TGTGCCAGCAGCCCGACAGGGGGAGGTCGGGAGACCCAGTACTTC

size: -
D: -
V: TRBV18
J: TRBJ2-2
CDR3: CASSPDSTGELFF
DNA: TGTGCCAGCTCACCAGACTCAACCGGGGAGCTGTTTTTT